This T cell receptor (beta chain) was observed in a study of T cells in Graves' hyperthyroidism and ophthalmopathy. Amplified regions were TCR beta CDR3 sequences from RNA transcripts. The primer set for the first-round RT-PCR of the TCR CDR3 was HTBI. TCRdb fed the multiplex PCR reads into MiXCR, producing one record per CDR3 protein. The sample holds about 400,000 distinct CDR3 sequences; 11% to 15% are singletons and the top ten take 28%. This clonotype was recorded at least ten times. Germline V gene lookup returns CDR1 SEHNR and CDR2 FQNEAQ (reference sequence). The CDR3 loop spans 12 amino acids. V lost 8 bases and J lost 0, with 8 bases in between. Each diagnosis was grounded in clinical symptoms, serum thyroxine and TRAb, thyroid ultrasound, and orbital computed tomography.

Sequencing was performed on blood. This rearrangement joins TRBV7-9 to TRBJ2-7; D not resolved. The origin of this receptor is a man aged 45-65 years with Graves' ophthalmopathy. DNA for the CDR3: TGTGCCAGCGGCGAAGACTCCTACGAGCAGTACTTC. Encoded protein: CASGEDSYEQYF.